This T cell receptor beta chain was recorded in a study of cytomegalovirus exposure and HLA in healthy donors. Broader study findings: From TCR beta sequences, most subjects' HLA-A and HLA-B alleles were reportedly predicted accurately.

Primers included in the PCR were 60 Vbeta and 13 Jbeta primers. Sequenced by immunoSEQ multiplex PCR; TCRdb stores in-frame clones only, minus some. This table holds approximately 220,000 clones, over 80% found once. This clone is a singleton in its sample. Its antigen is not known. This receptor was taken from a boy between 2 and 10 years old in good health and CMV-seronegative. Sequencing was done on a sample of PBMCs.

This CDR3 reads CASRSREGETQYF. The CDR3 DNA follows: TGTGCCAGCAGATCCAGGGAGGGTGAGACCCAGTACTTC. V and J are TRBV6-5 and TRBJ2-5; 7 positions match TRBD2. Per the germline V gene, CDR1 is MNHEY and CDR2 is SVGAGI. The CDR3 has 13 amino acids. V lost 6 bases and J lost 5; bases outside the gene matches: 6.